These 5 T cell receptor delta chains were sequenced from one sample in a study of γδ T cells in repeated Plasmodium falciparum infection. With CATT, TCRdb re-called clones from the multiplex PCR reads. The sample comprises about 50,000 delta-chain clones, 1.9% of which are singletons, and approximately 25% rests with the top ten. Bulk repertoires came from Vgamma9/Vdelta2+ or Vdelta2-negative gammadelta T cells flow-sorted from PBMC. The sequenced material came from gamma-delta T cells from blood. The receptors stem from a pool of human donors (malaria-infected and uninfected, not separated).

This clone was seen ten or more times. The protein held in TCRdb is that of a much larger clone and does not match this DNA's translation at residue 14, likely because of a read error; the protein shown is translated from the DNA. The V call is TRDV2, the J call TRDJ1; 7 bases map to TRDD3. Germline CDR1 GEAIGNYY, CDR2 EKD. This CDR3 spans 18 amino acids. The CDR3 spells CACDTLSTGEQYTGKLIF. DNA of the CDR3: TGTGCCTGTGACACCCTAAGTACTGGGGAACAGTACACCGGTAAACTCATCTTT.

To note about this clone: TCRdb has a much larger clone's protein, which differs at residue 3 from the translation of this DNA, likely because of a read error; what is shown is the protein translated from the DNA. The chain carries TRDV1 and TRDJ1; tentatively, D is TRDD3 (6 bases). TCRdb records no J gene; here it was assigned by comparing the DNA to germline. This CDR3 contains 15 residues. CDR1 is TSWWSYY, CDR2 QGS, per germline. The CDR3, as DNA: TGTGCTCCTGGGGCAAGCCCACCTGGGCCCTATAAACTCATCTTT. It specifies CAPGASPPGPYKLIF.

At least ten counts were recorded for this clone. This DNA's translation differs at residue 10 from TCRdb's protein, which comes from a much larger clone; a read error is likely, and the protein shown is translated from the DNA. V is TRDV1 and J is TRDJ1; 13 bases match TRDD3. In the absence of a J gene in TCRdb, the DNA was matched to germline to assign it here. The CDR3 runs to 24 residues. V trimming: 2 bases; J trimming: 1 base; junction bases outside the gene matches: 25. Germline assignment: CDR1 TSWWSYY and CDR2 QGS. The CDR3 sequence: CALGEAVGTAKTPYWGIRTDKLIF. CDR3 sequence (DNA): TGTGCTCTTGGGGAAGCGGTAGGAACGGCCAAAACTCCGTACTGGGGGATACGCACCGATAAACTCATCTTT.

In its sample, this clone was seen many times. The protein TCRdb gives is from a much larger clone and does not agree with this DNA's translation at residue 10, likely a read error; the protein shown here comes from the DNA. V usage is TRDV2 and J usage is TRDJ1; D may be TRDD3 (6 bases). TCRdb does not report a J gene; here it was assigned by matching the DNA to germline references. The CDR3 length is 16 residues. Trimming left V 1 base short and J 1 base short, with 15 bases between. The germline V gene encodes CDR1 GEAIGNYY and CDR2 EKD. The CDR3 sequence is CACDTGIYRTTDKLIF. For the CDR3, the DNA is TGTGCCTGTGACACGGGGATTTATAGGACCACCGATAAACTCATCTTT.

This clone was seen at least ten times. This is likely an artifact of a read error, given a far larger clone one base away. The sample carries other DNA sequences with the same CDR3. The J gene is TRDJ3, the V gene TRDV2, with 8 bases aligning to TRDD3. Assignment of the J gene here rests on matching the DNA to germline, because TCRdb gives none. Trimming took 1 base from V and 0 from J; bases not matched to a gene: 13. This CDR3 contains 21 residues. Germline V gene sequence: CDR1 GEAIGNYY, CDR2 EKD. The CDR3 coding sequence is TGTGCCTGTGACACTTTACTAGGGGATACACGATCCTCCTGGGACACCCGACAGATGTTTTTC. Amino acid sequence: CACDTLLGDTRSSWDTRQMFF.